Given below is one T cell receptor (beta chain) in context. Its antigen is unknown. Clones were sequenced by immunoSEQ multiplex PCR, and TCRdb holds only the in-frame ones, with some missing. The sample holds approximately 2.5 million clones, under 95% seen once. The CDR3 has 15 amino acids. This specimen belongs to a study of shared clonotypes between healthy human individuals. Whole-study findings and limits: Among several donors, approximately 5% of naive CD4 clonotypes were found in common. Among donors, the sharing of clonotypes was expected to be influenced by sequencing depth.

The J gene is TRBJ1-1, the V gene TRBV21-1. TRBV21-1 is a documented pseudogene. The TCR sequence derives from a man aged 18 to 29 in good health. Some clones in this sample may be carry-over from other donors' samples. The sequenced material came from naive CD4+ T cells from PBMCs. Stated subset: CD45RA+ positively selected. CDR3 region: CASSDSRDGATTAFF. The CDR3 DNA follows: TGTGCCAGCAGCGACTCCCGGGACGGGGCAACAACGGCTTTCTTT.